This entry describes one T cell receptor (beta chain). The antigen is undetermined. Each TCR library used around 500 ng of total RNA and a linear amplification protocol. TCRdb analysed the reads with MiXCR anew, one entry per CDR3 protein. The sample has around 180,000 distinct CDR3 sequences, about 76% seen once. The V gene lost 6 bases and the J gene lost 4 bases, with 16 bases spanning the gap. The CDR3 totals 14 residues. Germline lookup yields CDR1 MNHNY and CDR2 SVGAGI (reference sequence). The data originate from a study of healthy donors' naive CD4 and CD8 T cells. Study-level points and caveats: Most V and J genes were reportedly biased between naive CD4+ and CD8+ cells.

The origin of this receptor is a pool of human donors in good health; the sample pools cells from several healthy donors. The sample comprised naive CD4+ and CD8+ T cells sorted from blood, pooled from several donors. The chain carries TRBV6-6 and TRBJ2-7, with D possibly being TRBD1 (5 bases). The CDR3 region has the DNA TGTGCCAGCAGGGTTAGCCAGGGATCTTACGAGCAGTACTTC. Translated, it gives CASRVSQGSYEQYF.